This T cell receptor beta chain was retrieved from a study of cytomegalovirus exposure and HLA in healthy donors listed by TCRdb under 2017. For the study in its entirety: An earlier analysis of a few hundred of the donors reported under 300 Gb of sequence data and 90 million to 120 million unique TCR beta sequences obtained from about 200 million T cells. An early release that covered approximately 600 HLA-typed donors contained approximately 300 gigabases of sequencing data and roughly 84 million unique TCR sequences. Of the roughly 410 genotyped donors, roughly 80% were placed in the genetic ancestry cluster associated with self-reported Caucasian donors. The study aimed to test whether signatures of past pathogen exposure could be identified by cataloging public T cell receptors. The study profiled the T cell repertoires of approximately 700 subjects by immunosequencing and related them to cytomegalovirus serostatus. Besides the first cohort of approximately 670 subjects, a separate validation cohort made up of 120 different subjects was used. To predict cytomegalovirus infection status, the study brought together high-throughput TCR immunosequencing, statistical association of individual TCRs with disease status, and machine learning. A later analysis re-analyzed previously published TCR beta repertoires from 666 donors and added high-resolution HLA genotyping to study TCR occurrence patterns. The later analysis used no new phenotypic data to find candidate immune exposures, relying instead on TCR beta sequences and their occurrence across donors. In an earlier analysis of 587 of the donors, high-throughput TCR beta sequencing was used to judge whether each TCR beta V gene segment behaved as functional or pseudogenic. Donor age, sex, ethnicity and CMV serostatus were compiled together with the repertoire data. In a later genetic analysis, genome-wide SNP genotypes for 398 of the 666 donors were used, and that subset was treated as a discovery cohort. Every discovery cohort repertoire had been produced on one sequencing platform. Both class I and class II loci were covered by HLA typing, at four-digit resolution. The number of typed donors differed by locus: about 620-630 for A, B, C, DRB1 and DQB1; 522 for DQA1; 600 to 610 for DPA1; and 400 to 480 for DPB1. Roughly 5 DR-DQ haplotypes were handled as single units for association and clustering, since linkage in the cohort was strong. Among 398 genotyped donors of the cohort, an average of approximately 230,000 unique TCR beta nucleotide sequences were sequenced per donor, roughly 20% of them non-productive.

Broader findings and caveats from the paper: In a later genetic analysis, a missense DCLRE1C variant was associated with V-gene and J-gene trimming of TCR beta chains, and the association was replicated in an independent cohort. Because counts were too low, roughly 18 rarely observed V segments, including chromosome 9 orphons, were left out of the earlier analysis of some 640 of the donors. For the cohort, immune exposure information was limited to CMV serostatus. A later analysis found that most CMV-associated TCR beta chains appeared HLA-restricted, with HLA associations seemingly driven largely by CMV exposure. An earlier analysis of some 560 of the donors showed that most TCR beta V segments appeared in productive rearrangements either about 90% or about 30% of the time, which broadly matched IMGT annotations. The presence/absence analyses assumed that sequencing depth was roughly uniform across donors, and that assumption may not be true. According to a later genetic analysis, donors in an Asian-associated ancestry cluster had fewer N-insertions in productive TCRs than the approximately 630-donor mean. The study listed 150 to 200 TCR beta chains as associated with cytomegalovirus. Some IMGT-functional V segments, including TRBV6-2 and TRBV6-3, could not be told apart with the 87-base-pair reads, so those segments were excluded. The cohort was sequenced for TCR beta chains only, and without alpha or paired-chain data the features that could be detected were limited. A later analysis found that HLA-associated TCR beta chains were more clonally expanded and had lower generation probabilities than equally common non-associated chains. When HLA alleles, especially DR and DQ, strongly co-occurred, TCR associations were difficult to assign to individual alleles. In both the original and validation cohorts, the classifier was reported to diagnose cytomegalovirus status with high specificity and sensitivity. A later analysis found that TCR association rates varied across HLA loci, with DRB1 alleles showing the most associated TCRs and HLA-C alleles the fewest. A cluster of highly shared sequence variants was judged likely to represent a technical artifact of the sequencing pipeline. According to a later analysis, parvovirus B19, influenza, CMV and Epstein-Barr virus appeared linked to several top co-occurrence clusters. It was suggested by the authors that the approach could potentially be generalized to other disease states and immunological phenotypes. A further reported finding was that TCR beta sequences accurately predicted the HLA-A and HLA-B alleles for most subjects in the first cohort. A later analysis associated 17,000 or so TCR beta sequences with specific HLA alleles at a false discovery rate of 0.05. Across donors, most TCR sequences were observed very rarely, whereas some public TCRs were present in many individuals. Because some donors lacked HLA typing at each locus, the association tests relied only on the typed subset. Linkage disequilibrium might explain the correlated functional status among segregating V segments, but an unknown experimental factor could not be ruled out. Three of the identified cytomegalovirus-associated TCR beta chains were confirmed in vitro to be specific for cytomegalovirus antigens.

Clipping removes 1 base from V and 12 bases from J, with 3 as the unmatched junction base count. Taken from cysteine to phenylalanine, the CDR3 has 12 residues. Solely the CDR3 DNA is kept, with 36 bases framed from the first base. The germline V gene sets CDR1 to SNHLY and CDR2 to FYNNEI. The cohort consisted of fewer than 700 healthy bone marrow donors. All cohort members were sampled while nominally healthy, although unrecorded immune exposures were likely present. The donor tested CMV seronegative, placing the donor among the 350 or so seronegative members of the cohort. Every donor gave a peripheral blood sample, and the peripheral blood mononuclear cells from that sample were used for TCR beta sequencing. The Qiagen DNeasy Blood Extraction Kit was used to extract genomic DNA from the blood cell samples. A note on this clone: Its cognate antigen has yet to be identified. Base qualities are not at hand, and no much larger clone is one base apart.

Library generation was performed with the immunoSEQ multiplex PCR assay. For the multiplex PCR, a mixture combining 60 forward primers for TCR Vbeta segments and 13 reverse primers for TCR Jbeta segments was used. A multiplex PCR assay on genomic DNA amplified the CDR3 region of rearranged TCR beta genes. The amplified TCR beta libraries were sequenced on the Illumina HiSeq System as 87-base-pair reads. The original pipeline was this. A later analysis tallied 75 million to 95 million unique TCR beta chains across the roughly 610 repertoires, and around 12 million of those chains were shared by two or more donors. Raw reads were error-corrected and collapsed into unique sequences with a nearest-neighbor algorithm that merged closely related sequences to remove PCR and sequencing errors. Alignment of CDR3 sequences to IMGT reference sequences was used to assign V, D and J gene segments. Each retained sequence needed at least a six-nucleotide match to both a V gene segment and a J gene segment. Rearrangements were classified as productive when the CDR3 lacked stop codons and remained in frame with V and J, and all other rearrangements were classified as non-productive. Following IMGT convention, CDR3 was defined as the stretch from the second conserved V-encoded cysteine to the conserved J-encoded phenylalanine. The earlier analysis of around 640 of the donors excluded sequences that lacked an unambiguous match to a single V gene segment. An earlier analysis of fewer than 750 of the donors called V segments functional above 56.7% productive rearrangements and segregating when the between-donor standard deviation exceeded 5%. A statistical classification framework was developed to diagnose cytomegalovirus status using the catalog of TCR beta chain sequences. V and J gene assignment, in a later analysis, came from comparing TCR nucleotide sequences with IMGT/GENE-DB human TR gene sequences. In a later analysis, CDR3 sequences and most-parsimonious VDJ recombination scenarios were assigned using the TCRdist pipeline. In a later analysis, each TCR beta chain was defined by its CDR3 amino acid sequence together with its V-gene family, and reads without a unique V-gene family were excluded. In a later analysis, around 650 highly shared, low-generation-probability nucleotide sequences were removed to address suspected cross-contamination and a sequencing artifact. In a later analysis, a clonal expansion index for each public chain was calculated from normalized within-repertoire ranks of inferred template counts. Generation probabilities in a later analysis came from a VDJ recombination model fitted to out-of-frame rearrangements, and those results were checked against IGoR. Hypergeometric tests were used in a later analysis to score TCR-TCR, TCR-HLA and TCR-CMV co-occurrence, with a repertoire-size bias correction applied to the TCR pairs. False discovery rates were estimated in a later analysis by permuting HLA or CMV assignments 20 times. In a later analysis, co-occurring TCRs were grouped using DBSCAN, and TCRdist sequence similarity was added for clustering within HLA-allele-positive subsets. Repertoires with fewer than 30,000 or more than 120,000 public chains, plus five repertoires with anomalous nucleotide sharing, were excluded from co-occurrence clustering. TCRdb provides this immuneACCESS table in a form limited to in-frame rearrangements. Some clones are lacking; in checked studies, under half of them reflect an unresolved V gene, and why the rest are absent is not known. For V, J and clone size, that table is used; D and trimming come from the DNA. The sample table contains 100,000 to 150,000 clones; only one count was recorded for roughly 79% of them. Jointly, the top ten make up about 1.8% of the sample.

The receptor was isolated from a woman aged 50 to 65 in good health and CMV-seronegative. The V and J genes are TRBV2 and TRBJ2-1, and TRBD2 aligns with 7 junction nucleotides. Material: PBMCs. CDR3 reads: CASSEGWGGQFF. The DNA is as follows: TGTGCCAGCAGTGAAGGTTGGGGGGGGCAGTTCTTC.